The 29 T cell receptor beta chains below all came from one sample that was sequenced in a study of blood T cell repertoires in COVID-19. Generated by immunoSEQ multiplex PCR, the TCRdb table keeps only in-frame clones and is missing some. The data show hundreds of thousands of clones, roughly four fifths seen once. The sequenced sample was peripheral blood. The receptors stem from a woman older than 75 with acute or convalescent COVID-19.

V is TRBV9 and J is TRBJ2-1; TRBD2 agrees at 11 bases. Trimming at V came to 0 bases and at J to 4 bases, leaving 12 bases not matched to a gene. The CDR3 runs to 19 residues. Looked up from germline, CDR1 is SGDLS and CDR2 is YYNGEE. The CDR3 is CASSVVDSGGALGYNEQFF. In DNA, the CDR3 is TGTGCCAGCAGCGTAGTTGATAGCGGGGGGGCCCTGGGGTACAATGAGCAGTTCTTC.

The chain links TRBV25-1 to TRBJ2-7; 11 bases agree with TRBD1. The V segment lost 4 bases and the J segment 4 bases; nucleotides outside the gene matches: 6. Germline CDR1 reads MGHDK; CDR2 reads SYGVNS. This CDR3 has 15 amino acids. DNA for the CDR3: TGTGCCAGCAGTGTAAGCGGGACAGGGGGTTACGAGCAGTACTTC. Its translation is CASSVSGTGGYEQYF.

The V and J genes are TRBV18 and TRBJ2-7; tentatively, D is TRBD2 (6 bases). This CDR3 contains 13 residues. Looked up from germline, CDR1 is KGHSH and CDR2 is LQKENI. The V gene lost 3 bases and the J gene lost 5 bases, with 11 bases spanning the gap. Here the CDR3 reads CASSPEGRNEQYF. The CDR3, as DNA: TGTGCCAGCTCACCGGAGGGCCGGAACGAGCAGTACTTC.

The chain carries TRBV4-2 and TRBJ2-6; 10 bases match TRBD2. Germline assignment: CDR1 LGHNA and CDR2 YNFKEQ. The CDR3 extends over 18 amino acids. J lost 2 bases, V lost 1 base, and 5 bases had no gene match. CDR3 protein: CASSQGLLAGTGANVLTF. As DNA, the CDR3 is TGTGCCAGCAGCCAAGGTTTACTAGCGGGGACTGGGGCCAACGTCCTGACTTTC.

The rearrangement uses TRBV4-1 and TRBJ1-2; TRBD1 matches at 10 bases. Looked up from germline, CDR1 is MGHRA and CDR2 is YSYEKL. The CDR3 loop spans 16 amino acids. Trimming cost V 1 base and J 8 bases; bases outside gene matches: 10. CDR3 region: CASSQAGQGNREGYTF. DNA of the CDR3: TGCGCCAGCAGCCAAGCGGGACAGGGGAATAGAGAGGGCTACACCTTC.

The rearrangement links TRBV18 to TRBJ1-2; unclear D gene. The V end lost 1 base, the J end lost 0 bases, and 12 bases lay between the germline ends. CDR1 and CDR2 (germline): KGHSH, LQKENI. The CDR3 covers 16 residues. The CDR3 is CASSPRIGGANYGYTF. CDR3 bases: TGTGCCAGCTCACCACGGATTGGAGGAGCTAACTATGGCTACACCTTC.

The gene calls are TRBV19 and TRBJ1-5; a possible D gene is TRBD1 (5 bases). The germline CDR1 and CDR2 sequences are LNHDA and SQIVND (reference sequence). The CDR3 spans 15 residues. The V gene lost 3 bases and the J gene lost 2 bases, with 11 bases spanning the gap. The CDR3 bases are TGTGCCAGTAGTATGGGGCGGGAAGGCAATCAGCCCCAGCATTTT. Protein: CASSMGREGNQPQHF.

This chain connects TRBV7-3 to TRBJ2-3, with 7 nucleotides matching TRBD2. The CDR3 is made up of 16 amino acids. V shed 2 bases and J 5 bases; nucleotides not matched to a gene: 10. The V gene's germline CDR1 is SGHTA and CDR2 FQGTGA. In DNA, the CDR3 is TGTGCCAGCAGCTTAGGGTGGGAGGGTATTGGAGATACGCAGTATTTT. Protein product: CASSLGWEGIGDTQYF.

The count of this clone is one. The chain combines TRBV6-5 with TRBJ2-7, with 8 bases matching TRBD2. The V and J ends lost 11 bases and 5 bases, in that order; junction bases with no gene match: 17. Germline loops: CDR1 MNHEY, CDR2 SVGAGI. The CDR3 spans 15 residues. The CDR3: CAVTPGSGGWDEQYF. The DNA for the CDR3 is TGTGCCGTCACTCCGGGCAGCGGGGGTTGGGACGAGCAGTACTTC.

This rearrangement joins TRBV5-1 to TRBJ1-5; weak D call: TRBD1 (5 bases). The germline V and J ends were trimmed by 1 base and 7 bases, with 12 bases remaining between them. Germline V gene sequence: CDR1 SGHRS, CDR2 YFSETQ. This CDR3 comprises 14 residues. In DNA, the CDR3 is TGCGCCAGCAGCTTGACGGGGGGAAGCCAGCCCCAGCATTTT. This codes for CASSLTGGSQPQHF.

The chain has TRBV19 and TRBJ1-5; 10 bases line up with TRBD1. V lost 3 bases, J lost 6 bases, and 5 bases stayed unmatched. The length of the CDR3 is 15 residues. CDR1 and CDR2 (germline): LNHDA, SQIVND (reference sequence). CDR3 loop: CASSMRTGGGQPQHF. The CDR3 nucleotides are TGTGCCAGTAGTATGCGGACAGGGGGAGGTCAGCCCCAGCATTTT.

The rearrangement links TRBV5-1 to TRBJ1-3; D unclear. The CDR3 has 15 residues. V was shortened by 0 bases and J by 2 bases, with 9 bases between the two germline ends. Germline CDR1 and CDR2: SGHRS and YFSETQ. The CDR3 DNA reads TGCGCCAGCAGCTTGGGTCCCGAGGCTGGAAACACCATATATTTT. Translation: CASSLGPEAGNTIYF.

This clone was detected a few times. The chain carries TRBV6-5 and TRBJ1-6; the match to TRBD1 covers 7 bases. V was pared by 6 bases and J by 8 bases, with 7 bases of the junction left unmatched. The CDR3 length is 14 residues. Germline V CDR1 and CDR2: MNHEY, SVGAGI. The CDR3 protein is CASRSTGQHSPLHF. The DNA for the CDR3 is TGTGCCAGCAGGTCGACAGGGCAACATTCACCCCTCCACTTT.

The V call is TRBV19, the J call TRBJ2-3; 8 bases fit TRBD2. Germline V gene sequence: CDR1 LNHDA, CDR2 SQIVND (reference sequence). The CDR3 loop spans 18 amino acids. The trim removed 0 bases at V and 0 bases at J, leaving 8 bases unmatched. The CDR3 DNA reads as TGTGCCAGTAGTATAGACGGCGGGAGGACCTCTAGCACAGATACGCAGTATTTT. It is translated as CASSIDGGRTSSTDTQYF.

The rearrangement links TRBV18 to TRBJ1-1; tentatively, D is TRBD1 (5 bases). The CDR3 sequence is 14 residues long. V lost 4 bases and J lost 1, with 10 bases in between. From germline, CDR1 is KGHSH and CDR2 LQKENI. CDR3 sequence (DNA): TGTGCCAGCTCACTCGGACACCAGAACACTGAAGCTTTCTTT. Encoded protein: CASSLGHQNTEAFF.

The chain links TRBV6-2 or TRBV6-3 to TRBJ2-1; D possibly corresponds to TRBD2 (6 bases). Between the trimmed V and J ends, which lost 5 bases and 0 bases, there was a span of 14 bases. This CDR3 is 16 amino acids long. CDR1 is MNHEY and CDR2 is SVGEGT in the germline V gene. The CDR3 coding sequence is TGTGCCAGCAGTCGAGAAAGCGGGCTCTCCTACAATGAGCAGTTCTTC. It encodes CASSRESGLSYNEQFF.

The V and J genes are TRBV7-2 and TRBJ2-7; TRBD2 aligns across 10 bases. The CDR3 is 17 residues long. V was clipped by 1 base and J by 0 bases; unmatched bases: 6. Germline V gene sequence: CDR1 SGHTA, CDR2 FQGNSA. The CDR3 is CASSLVTSGTSSYEQYF. The CDR3 DNA follows: TGTGCCAGCAGCTTAGTAACTAGCGGGACGTCCTCCTACGAGCAGTACTTC.

V is TRBV19 and J is TRBJ2-1; 11 positions match TRBD1. V shed 7 bases and J 7 bases; nucleotides not matched to a gene: 18. Germline CDR1 reads LNHDA; CDR2 reads SQIVND (reference sequence). This CDR3 is 18 amino acids long. The CDR3 reads CASTEYGGQGAKGNEQFF. As DNA, the CDR3 is TGTGCCAGTACGGAGTATGGAGGACAGGGGGCGAAAGGAAATGAGCAGTTCTTC.

The rearrangement joins TRBV9 to TRBJ2-7; D unresolved. The CDR3 has 14 amino acids. The V and J ends lost 1 base and 4 bases respectively, with 12 bases between them. CDR1 and CDR2 (germline): SGDLS, YYNGEE. CDR3 protein: CASSVLGTSYEQYF. Written as DNA, the CDR3 is TGTGCCAGCAGCGTACTAGGAACGTCTTACGAGCAGTACTTC.

Only a few counts were recorded for this clone. The V call is TRBV18, the J call TRBJ1-1; possibly TRBD1 for D (5 bases). CDR3 size: 14 residues. The ends were cut back, 2 bases at V and 6 bases at J, with 13 bases in the middle. Germline-derived CDR1 and CDR2 are KGHSH and LQKENI. The CDR3 nucleotides are TGTGCCAGCTCACCAATCGAGGGGAGGTCTGAAGCTTTCTTT. It translates to CASSPIEGRSEAFF. The full variable domain, completed using reference TRBV18 and TRBJ1-1, is NAGVMQNPRHLVRRRGQEARLRCSPMKGHSHVYWYRQLPEEGLKFMVYLQKENIIDESGMPKERFSAEFPKEGPSILRIQQVVRGDSAAYFCASSPIEGRSEAFFGQGTRLTVV.

V and J are TRBV19 and TRBJ1-5; D unclear. The germline V gene encodes CDR1 LNHDA and CDR2 SQIVND (reference sequence). V was cut by 7 bases and J by 3 bases, with 10 bases left in between. This CDR3 has 13 residues. The CDR3 loop is CASNGRTNQPQHF. CDR3 sequence (DNA): TGTGCCAGTAATGGGAGGACCAATCAGCCCCAGCATTTT.

V is TRBV7-2 and J is TRBJ2-1; 16 nucleotides match TRBD2. The CDR3 is 19 amino acids. V dropped 5 bases and J dropped 4; count of bases not matched to a gene: 11. Germline CDR1 reads SGHTA; CDR2 reads FQGNSA. CDR3 sequence: CASSPQGLAGGQRYNEQFF. The DNA of the CDR3 is TGTGCCAGCAGCCCTCAGGGACTAGCGGGAGGGCAGCGGTACAATGAGCAGTTCTTC.

This clone was counted once. V and J are TRBV19 and TRBJ1-1; the D is unclear. The germline CDR1 and CDR2 sequences are LNHDA and SQIVND (reference sequence). This CDR3 has 10 amino acids. V was trimmed by 5 bases and J by 8 bases, leaving 6 bases between them. This CDR3 reads CASSAAEAFF. The CDR3 bases are TGTGCCAGTAGTGCGGCAGAAGCTTTCTTT.

The chain couples TRBV28 to TRBJ1-6; 10 bases match TRBD1. Trimming at V came to 5 bases and at J to 13 bases, leaving 5 bases not matched to a gene. The length of the CDR3 is 13 residues. In germline, CDR1 is MDHEN, CDR2 SYDVKM. CDR3: CASSLRDRGPLHF. CDR3 DNA: TGTGCCAGCAGTCTCCGGGACAGGGGTCCCCTCCACTTT.

The CDR3: CASSITGGVQETQYF. In nucleotides, the CDR3 is TGTGCCAGTAGTATAACGGGAGGGGTCCAAGAGACCCAGTACTTC. V gene TRBV19 combines with J gene TRBJ2-5, with 8 bases aligning to TRBD2. With V trimmed by 2 bases and J by 1 base, 3 bases remained unmatched. The CDR3 runs 15 residues. Germline-derived CDR1 and CDR2 are LNHDA and SQIVND (reference sequence).

This rearrangement joins TRBV20-1 to TRBJ2-7; D is perhaps TRBD1 (5 bases). Germline loops: CDR1 DFQATT, CDR2 SNEGSKA (reference sequence). The CDR3 length is 11 residues. Trimming pared 0 bases from V and 6 bases from J, leaving 6 bases between. The CDR3 coding sequence is TGCAGTGCTAGAGACAGGGCCGAGCAGTACTTC. Protein product: CSARDRAEQYF.

The chain combines TRBV24-1 with TRBJ2-5; 11 bases are shared with TRBD2. This CDR3 is built from 17 residues. CDR1 and CDR2 from the germline V gene are KGHDR and SFDVKD. V gave up 4 bases and J gave up 1 base; unmatched junction bases: 7. Written as DNA, the CDR3 is TGTGCCACCAGTGAGGGTCGACTAGCGGGGACCCAAGAGACCCAGTACTTC. As protein: CATSEGRLAGTQETQYF.

The chain joins TRBV4-1 to TRBJ1-2; D call uncertain. CDR1 is MGHRA and CDR2 is YSYEKL in the germline V gene. Between the trimmed V and J ends, which lost 0 bases and 3 bases, there was a span of 11 bases. The CDR3 has 15 amino acids. CDR3 in DNA: TGCGCCAGCAGCCAAGATATACGGAGCGACTATGGCTACACCTTC. Translated: CASSQDIRSDYGYTF.

This chain links TRBV7-2 with TRBJ1-4, with D uncertain. The CDR3 extends over 16 amino acids. CDR1 SGHTA and CDR2 FQGNSA come from the germline V gene. The V and J ends lost 4 bases and 8 bases respectively, with 20 bases between them. CDR3 sequence reads: CASSSDVWGAEEKLFF. The CDR3 DNA reads TGTGCCAGCAGCTCAGACGTATGGGGAGCAGAGGAAAAACTGTTTTTT.